The clone carrying this T cell receptor beta chain occurred many times. Its antigen is unknown. The entire patient cohort was treatment-naive prior to thyroid surgery. Trimming at V came to 2 bases and at J to 3 bases, leaving 3 bases not matched to a gene. The CDR3 consists of 14 residues. Germline loops: CDR1 LGHNA, CDR2 YNFKEQ. Authors' analysis steps: Clinicopathological groups of papillary thyroid cancer showed CDR3 differences that were used to build a distant-metastasis classifier. Via MiXCR, TCRdb re-called the PCR reads. The V and J calls and clone size come from TCRdb's table, not from the authors' own analysis. The data contain approximately 15,000 clones, around an eighth of them singletons. The data originate from a study of metastatic and nonmetastatic thyroid tumors. About the study: Repertoires from malignant and benign thyroid patients were compared across blood and tumor or nodule tissue. Whole-study results and caveats: Significantly greater TCR beta diversity was reportedly found in malignant thyroid tumors than in benign nodules (in blood and tumor).

Material: tumor tissue. This chain uses TRBV4-2 with TRBJ1-2; 7 bases map to TRBD1. This sequence originates from a female donor with papillary thyroid cancer or a benign thyroid nodule (not recorded which). Some clones in this sample may be carry-over from other donors' samples. Here the CDR3 DNA reads TGTGCCAGCAGCCAACTCACAGGGGACTATGGCTACACCTTC. Its translation is CASSQLTGDYGYTF.